This T cell receptor (beta chain) was observed in a study of shared clonotypes between healthy human individuals. Whole-study context: Ranging from 18 to 49 in age, donors were a couple of women and three men. The study's findings and limits: Sorted-subset samples were not fully sequenced, rarefaction indicated. Richness estimates generally favored naive over memory subsets.

Of note for this clone: Its cognate antigen is unknown.

Selected positively for CCR7 and CD45RO-negative, naive CD8 cells excluded terminally differentiated effector memory CD45RA+ cells. Donors, healthy HIV-negative adults, lacked recent acute infections or vaccinations. The V end was cut by 4 bases, the J end by 0 bases, with 17 bases between. The CDR3 spans 16 residues. Germline V gene lookup returns CDR1 SGHKS and CDR2 YYEKEE (reference sequence). Some clones are missing from TCRdb's copy, which holds only in-frame ones; the method was immunoSEQ multiplex PCR. Of about 750,000 clones listed, over 90% are singletons. The V call is TRBV5-5, the J call TRBJ2-7; maybe TRBD2 (6 bases). This clonotype originated in a man between 25 and 39 years old in good health. Sequencing was performed on naive CD8+ T cells sorted from blood. CDR3 coding DNA: TGTGCCAGCAGCCCGTGGACGGCGGGGAGCTCCTACGAGCAGTACTTC. Its protein product is CASSPWTAGSSYEQYF.